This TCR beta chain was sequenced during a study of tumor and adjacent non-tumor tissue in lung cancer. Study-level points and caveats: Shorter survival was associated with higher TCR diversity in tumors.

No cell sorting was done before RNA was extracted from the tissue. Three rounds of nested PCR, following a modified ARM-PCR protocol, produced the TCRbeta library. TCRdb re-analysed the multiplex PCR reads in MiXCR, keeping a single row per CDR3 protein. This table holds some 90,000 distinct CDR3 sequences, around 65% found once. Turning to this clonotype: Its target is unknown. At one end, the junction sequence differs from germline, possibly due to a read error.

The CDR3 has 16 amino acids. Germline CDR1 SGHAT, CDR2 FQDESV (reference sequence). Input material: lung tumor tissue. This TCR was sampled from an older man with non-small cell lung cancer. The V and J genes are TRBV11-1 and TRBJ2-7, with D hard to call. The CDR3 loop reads CVSSLCRTRSSYEQYF. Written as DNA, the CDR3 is TGTGTCAGCAGCCTATGTCGAACCAGGAGCTCCTACGAGCAGTACTTC.